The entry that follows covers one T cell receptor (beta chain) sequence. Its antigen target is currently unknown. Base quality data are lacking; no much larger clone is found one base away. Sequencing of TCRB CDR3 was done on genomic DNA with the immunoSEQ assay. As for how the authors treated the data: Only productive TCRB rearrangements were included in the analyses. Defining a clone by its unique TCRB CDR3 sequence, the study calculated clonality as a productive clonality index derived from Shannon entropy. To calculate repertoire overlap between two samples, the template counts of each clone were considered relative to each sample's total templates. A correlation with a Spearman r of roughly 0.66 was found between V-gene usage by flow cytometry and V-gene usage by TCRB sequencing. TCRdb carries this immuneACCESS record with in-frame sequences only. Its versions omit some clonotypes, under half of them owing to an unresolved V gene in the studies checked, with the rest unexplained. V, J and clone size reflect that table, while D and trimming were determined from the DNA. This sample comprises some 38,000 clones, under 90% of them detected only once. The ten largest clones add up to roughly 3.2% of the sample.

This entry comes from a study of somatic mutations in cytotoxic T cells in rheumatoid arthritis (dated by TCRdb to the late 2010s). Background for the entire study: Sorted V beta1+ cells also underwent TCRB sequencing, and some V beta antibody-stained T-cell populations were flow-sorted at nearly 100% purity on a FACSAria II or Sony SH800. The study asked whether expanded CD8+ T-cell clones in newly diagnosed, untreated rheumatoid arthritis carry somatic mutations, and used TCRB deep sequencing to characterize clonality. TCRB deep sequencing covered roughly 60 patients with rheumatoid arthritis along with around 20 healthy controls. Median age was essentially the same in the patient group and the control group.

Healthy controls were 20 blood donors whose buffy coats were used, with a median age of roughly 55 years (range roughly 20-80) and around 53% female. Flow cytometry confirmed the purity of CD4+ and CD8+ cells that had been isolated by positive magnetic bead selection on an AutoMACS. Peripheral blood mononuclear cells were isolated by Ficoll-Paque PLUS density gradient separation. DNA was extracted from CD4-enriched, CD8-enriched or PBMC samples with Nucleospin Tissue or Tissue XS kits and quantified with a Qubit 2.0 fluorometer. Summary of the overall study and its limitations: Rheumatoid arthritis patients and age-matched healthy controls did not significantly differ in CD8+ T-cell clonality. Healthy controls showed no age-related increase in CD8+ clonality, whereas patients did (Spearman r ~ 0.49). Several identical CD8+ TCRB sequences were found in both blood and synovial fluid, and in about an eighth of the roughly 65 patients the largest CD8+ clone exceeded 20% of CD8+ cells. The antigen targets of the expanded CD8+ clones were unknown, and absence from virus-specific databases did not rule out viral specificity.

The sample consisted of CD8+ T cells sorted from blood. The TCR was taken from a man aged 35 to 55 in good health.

The DNA sequence reads TGCGCCAGCAAGACTGGACAGGGGAATCAGCCCCAGCATTTT. The translation is CASKTGQGNQPQHF. The rearrangement joined TRBV5-1 to TRBJ1-5; TRBD1 agrees with 9 junctional bases. Reading the germline V gene gives CDR1 SGHRS and CDR2 YFSETQ. The CDR3 goes from the cysteine to the phenylalanine over 14 residues. The DNA shown is the 42-base CDR3, in frame from base 1. For this chain, trimming is 6 bases at the V end and 4 bases at the J end, and the number of junction bases without a gene match is 5.